These T cell receptor beta chains were read from a single sample in a study of blood T cell repertoires in COVID-19. Some clones are missing from TCRdb's copy, which holds only in-frame ones; the method was immunoSEQ multiplex PCR. Here the sample spans around 250,000 clones, 80% to 85% being singletons. Specimen: PBMCs or T cells enriched from blood (not recorded which). These receptors were obtained from a man in his fifties or sixties who had recovered from COVID-19. The conserved cysteine and the conserved F or W are not part of the CDR3 here.

cdr3_length	v_call	j_call	cdr3_aa
14	TRBV10-2	TRBJ2-7	ASSDRLAGLRYEQY
12	TRBV27	TRBJ1-2	ASSSLTGLGGYT
14	TRBV19	TRBJ1-5	ASSIARRRRGQPQH
15	TRBV27	TRBJ2-1	ASSFDNGHSQNNEQF
14	TRBV28	TRBJ1-5	ASSFRAGGSNQPQH
12	TRBV3-1/TRBV3-2	TRBJ2-7	ASSLRTSAYEQY
11	TRBV7-6	TRBJ2-2	ASSLGEDGELF
14	TRBV7-9	TRBJ2-7	ASSSQGSAGSREQY
12	TRBV10-3	TRBJ2-3	AISTSSNTDTQY
14	TRBV18	TRBJ1-5	ASSPPAGYFSQPQH
10	TRBV27	TRBJ1-2	ASSLRGDGYT
11	TRBV19	TRBJ2-7	ASSRASGPIQY
13	TRBV4-2	TRBJ2-5	ASSQGGTPDETQY
14	TRBV5-1	TRBJ2-1	ASSPGSGLGNLEQF
12	TRBV28	TRBJ1-4	ASSFAGTNEKLF
13	TRBV6-5	TRBJ2-7	ATRSGGLAGPAQY
13	TRBV7-9	TRBJ1-2	ASSFGQGSGYGYT
14	TRBV27	TRBJ2-7	ASSAAAGLIGYEQY
12	TRBV5-4	TRBJ2-3	ASSTGVGADTQY
15	TRBV4-2	TRBJ2-1	ASSQELAGGSKNEQF
12	TRBV7-8	TRBJ1-6	AGADSWRNSPLH
16	TRBV6-8	TRBJ2-5	ASSYKGRLAGFQETQY
12	TRBV6-5	TRBJ2-1	ASSPPPGVHEQF
13	TRBV19	TRBJ1-1	ASNPHRAVNTEAF
15	TRBV18	TRBJ2-6	ASSPQTGSSGANVLT
15	TRBV23-1	TRBJ1-2	ASSQSKPDRGFHGYT